Shown below are 6 T cell receptor beta chains from a single sample sequenced in a study of blood T cell repertoires in COVID-19. Sequencing used immunoSEQ multiplex PCR; TCRdb keeps in-frame clones, though not all of them. The sample includes approximately 250,000 clones, approximately 80% of them seen just once. Source material: peripheral blood. The origin of the receptors is a woman aged 50 to 65 with acute or convalescent COVID-19.

This sequence joins TRBV4-2 and TRBJ2-2; possible D gene TRBD2, 5 bases. Deletions cut 4 bases from V and 5 bases from J, with 11 bases between. CDR1 is LGHNA and CDR2 is YNFKEQ in the germline V gene. This CDR3 is 14 amino acids long. CDR3 sequence: CASSPPSGTGELFF. As DNA, the CDR3 is TGTGCCAGCAGCCCCCCTTCGGGGACCGGGGAGCTGTTTTTT.

This clone was seen only a few times. The rearrangement links TRBV4-3 to TRBJ1-3; possibly TRBD1 for D (5 bases). The CDR3 length is 16 residues. The V gene lost 0 bases and the J gene lost 4 bases, with 13 bases spanning the gap. Germline CDR1 reads LGHNA; CDR2 reads YSLEER. The CDR3 region is CASSQDGAQVGNTIYF. CDR3 in DNA: TGCGCCAGCAGCCAAGATGGGGCACAGGTGGGAAACACCATATATTTT.

The rearrangement links TRBV5-1 to TRBJ1-2, with 8 bases matching TRBD1. CDR1 is SGHRS and CDR2 is YFSETQ in the germline V gene. CDR3 length: 16 residues. With V trimmed by 0 bases and J by 5 bases, 9 bases remained unmatched. The chain's CDR3 is CASSLAPGQEGYGYTF. Written as DNA, the CDR3 is TGCGCCAGCAGCTTGGCCCCGGGACAGGAGGGTTATGGCTACACCTTC.

This clone was counted only a few times. The chain employs TRBV2 and TRBJ2-6, with D unclear. Trimming removed 1 base at V and 0 bases at J, with 4 bases between. The CDR3 length is 15 residues. The germline CDR1 and CDR2 sequences are SNHLY and FYNNEI. The CDR3 sequence: CASSEGISGANVLTF. The CDR3 DNA reads TGTGCCAGCAGTGAAGGTATCTCTGGGGCCAACGTCCTGACTTTC.

The genes are TRBV3-1 (or the pseudogene TRBV3-2) and TRBJ1-5, with a weak D call TRBD1 (6 bases). The V gene lost 0 bases and the J gene lost 7 bases, with 13 bases spanning the gap. From germline, CDR1 is LGHDT and CDR2 YNNKEL (reference sequence). This CDR3 is built from 15 residues. DNA for the CDR3: TGTGCCAGCAGCCAAGATAGTGTAGGGGGACAGCCCCAGCATTTT. Translation: CASSQDSVGGQPQHF.

This clone was seen just once. As DNA, the CDR3 is TGTGCCAGTAGTCTGGGACAGAGAGTTAACTATGGCTACACCTTC. As protein: CASSLGQRVNYGYTF. The V gene is TRBV2, the J gene TRBJ1-2; 7 bases line up with TRBD1. After removal of 9 bases from V and 1 base from J, the junction contained 11 bases not matched to a gene. The length of the CDR3 is 15 residues. Germline lookup yields CDR1 SNHLY and CDR2 FYNNEI. The variable domain in full, with the rest retrieved from reference TRBV2 and TRBJ1-2, is EPEVTQTPSHQVTQMGQEVILRCVPISNHLYFYWYRQILGQKVEFLVSFYNNEISEKSEIFDDQFSVERPDGSNFTLKIRSTKLEDSAMYFCASSLGQRVNYGYTFGSGTRLTVV.